The rows below give T cell receptor beta chains drawn from one sample of a study of T cells in Graves' hyperthyroidism and ophthalmopathy. TCRdb itself ran the multiplex PCR reads through MiXCR, one entry per CDR3 protein. The sample holds around 700,000 distinct CDR3 sequences, around 20% seen once. Sequencing was carried out using blood. The receptor set was obtained from a woman aged 45-59 years with Graves' hyperthyroidism that later progressed to Graves' ophthalmopathy. The CDR3 runs from the conserved cysteine through the conserved F or W. A D gene is named only where the DNA matches it firmly.

D	J	V	CDR3
.	TRBJ2-3	TRBV30	CAWSVDGYTDTQYF
.	TRBJ2-5	TRBV20-1	CSARDWGAGETQYF
.	TRBJ1-1	TRBV14	CASSQSDSGQWNTEAFF
TRBD1	TRBJ2-5	TRBV7-9	CASSEIQGWEETQYF
TRBD2	TRBJ2-3	TRBV25-1	CASNGGGTSTDTQYF
TRBD2	TRBJ2-5	TRBV9	CASSLLRSLAGEETQYF
.	TRBJ2-1	TRBV10-1	CASSDGGFLFF
TRBD2	TRBJ2-1	TRBV5-1	CASSLTSGGLLDNEQFF
.	TRBJ2-5	TRBV9	CASSTTGVVQETQYF
TRBD2	TRBJ2-1	TRBV30	CAWSKAGGPREQFF
TRBD1	TRBJ1-2	TRBV2	CASSKTGGWDYGYTF
TRBD2	TRBJ2-5	TRBV13	CASSIQLAGVRTQYF
.	TRBJ1-2	TRBV29-1	CSVEVRGSYGYTF
.	TRBJ1-5	TRBV6-1	CASRRTVSNQPQHF
.	TRBJ1-4	TRBV4-1	CASSRRLGSQSEKLFF
.	TRBJ1-2	TRBV27	CASSSATANYGYTF
.	TRBJ1-5	TRBV5-5	CASSPDGINQPQHF
TRBD2	TRBJ2-3	TRBV6-1	CASRTHPGLAGGGSTDTQYF
TRBD1	TRBJ1-1	TRBV3-1	CASSPGGRIGEAFF
.	TRBJ1-1	TRBV7-2	CASSTTRGAEAFF
TRBD1	TRBJ1-2	TRBV5-1	CASSTGTGGRLGYTF
TRBD2	TRBJ2-6	TRBV7-9	CASSPFSGDRAGANVLTF
.	TRBJ2-5	TRBV6-1	CASSESTAFGGPQETQYF
TRBD2	TRBJ2-3	TRBV12-5	CASGSWRGGDTQYF
TRBD1	TRBJ1-2	TRBV5-4	CASHLTGTAYGYTF
.	TRBJ1-2	TRBV24-1	CATSDTSGWVVKTFNYGYTF
.	TRBJ2-7	TRBV3-1	CASSQDLVPYEQYF
.	TRBJ1-2	TRBV10-2	CASSEGGHEANYGYTF
TRBD2	TRBJ2-1	TRBV30	CAWSVSLAGGNEQFF
.	TRBJ1-5	TRBV24-1	CATSDSQVNQPQHF
TRBD1	TRBJ2-7	TRBV5-1	CASSFLQGASYEQYF
.	TRBJ1-1	TRBV6-4	CASSAAVGTEAFF
.	TRBJ1-2	TRBV6-1	CASSKGLANYGYTF
TRBD1	TRBJ1-1	TRBV4-1	CASSQGTGGNEAFF
.	TRBJ1-2	TRBV11-3	CASSPKSGQSYGYTF
TRBD1	TRBJ2-7	TRBV9	CASSVRGNSYEQYF
.	TRBJ2-6	TRBV5-1	CASSLDGDSGANVLTF
.	TRBJ1-2	TRBV29-1	CSVGGSTYGYTF
TRBD2	TRBJ2-3	TRBV7-2	CASSFGLAGIPKYF
.	TRBJ2-1	TRBV5-1	CASSPGVKASVNEQFF